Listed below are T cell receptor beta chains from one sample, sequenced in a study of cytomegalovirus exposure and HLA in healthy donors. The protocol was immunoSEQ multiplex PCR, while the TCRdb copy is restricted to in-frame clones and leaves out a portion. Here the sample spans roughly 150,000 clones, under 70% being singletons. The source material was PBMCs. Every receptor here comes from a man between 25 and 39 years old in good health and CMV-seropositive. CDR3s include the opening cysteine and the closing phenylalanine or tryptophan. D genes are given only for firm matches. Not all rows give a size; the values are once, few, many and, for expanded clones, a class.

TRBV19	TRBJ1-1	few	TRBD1	TGTGCCAGTAAACCGGGACAGGTCTCCACTGAAGCTTTCTTT	CASKPGQVSTEAFF
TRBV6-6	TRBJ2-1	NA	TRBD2	TGTGCCAGCAGTTATCTCGGACTAGCGGATGACAATGAGCAGTTCTTC	CASSYLGLADDNEQFF
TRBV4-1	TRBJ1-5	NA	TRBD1	TGCGCCAGCAGCCAAGTCGACAGGGACAATCAGCCCCAGCATTTT	CASSQVDRDNQPQHF
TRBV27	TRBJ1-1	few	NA	TGTGCCAGCAGTTTACGGGGGAACACTGAAGCTTTCTTT	CASSLRGNTEAFF
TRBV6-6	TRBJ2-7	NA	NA	TGTGCCAGCAGTTACCTTCAGGGAAAGGATTACGAGCAGTACTTC	CASSYLQGKDYEQYF
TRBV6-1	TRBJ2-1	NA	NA	TGTGCCAGCAGGGGTGAGGGCTATGAGCAGTTCTTC	CASRGEGYEQFF
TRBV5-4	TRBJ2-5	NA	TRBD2	TGTGCCGCCCGGATAGCGGGACAAGGGACCCAGTACTTC	CAARIAGQGTQYF
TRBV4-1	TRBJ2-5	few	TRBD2	TGCGCCAGCAGCCAAGGGGCCGGAGCGGGGGGGGAGCAGTACTTC	CASSQGAGAGGEQYF
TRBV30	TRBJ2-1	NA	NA	TGTGCCTGGAACGATCCAACAAGAGCGGTGTTTCCCTACAATGAGCAGTTCTTC	CAWNDPTRAVFPYNEQFF
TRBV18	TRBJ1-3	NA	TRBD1	TGTGCCAGCTCACCACGGGGACAGATTGTCTCTGGAAACACCATATATTTT	CASSPRGQIVSGNTIYF
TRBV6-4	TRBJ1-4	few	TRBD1	TGTGCCAGCCAAAATACAGGGGGCGCGAGTGAAAAACTGTTTTTT	CASQNTGGASEKLFF
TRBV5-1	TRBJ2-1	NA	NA	TGCGCCAGCAGCTTGGTCGGAAGCGATGAGCAGTTCTTC	CASSLVGSDEQFF
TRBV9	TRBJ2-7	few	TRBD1	TGTGCCAGCAGCCCCGGGACAGGGAACTACGAGCAGTACTTC	CASSPGTGNYEQYF
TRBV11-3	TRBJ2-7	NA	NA	TGTGCCAGCAGCTTAGCCACAGGGATTTCCTACGAGCAGTACTTC	CASSLATGISYEQYF
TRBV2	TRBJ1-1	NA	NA	TGTGCCAGCACTGTTAACACTGAAGCTTTCTTT	CASTVNTEAFF
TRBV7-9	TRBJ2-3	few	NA	TGTGCCAGCAGCTTAGCTTACGAGACTTTCACAGATACGCAGTATTTT	CASSLAYETFTDTQYF
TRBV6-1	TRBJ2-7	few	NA	TGTGCCAGCAGTGAAAGTCAGGGACTTCAATACGAGCAGTACTTC	CASSESQGLQYEQYF
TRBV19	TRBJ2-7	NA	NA	TGTGCCAGTAGTGACCGTAGACAGTGGTCTGGCGAGCAGTACTTC	CASSDRRQWSGEQYF
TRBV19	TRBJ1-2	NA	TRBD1	TGTGCCAGTACCCAGACAGGGGGCGCGGTTGGCTACACCTTC	CASTQTGGAVGYTF
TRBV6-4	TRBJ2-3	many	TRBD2	TGTGCCAGCAGTGACTCGGGACTAGCGGGAGATACGCAGTATTTT	CASSDSGLAGDTQYF
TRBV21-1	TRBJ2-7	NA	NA	TGTGCCAGCAGCAAATCAGACTATAGCGGGAGCCCGGGGGAGCAGTACTTC	CASSKSDYSGSPGEQYF
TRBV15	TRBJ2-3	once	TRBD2	TGTGCCACCAGCAGAGATAGTTGGACTAGCGAGTCTAGCACAGATACGCAGTATTTT	CATSRDSWTSESSTDTQYF
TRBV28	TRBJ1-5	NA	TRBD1	TGTGCCAGCAAGCGACAGGGTCAGCCCCAGCATTTT	CASKRQGQPQHF
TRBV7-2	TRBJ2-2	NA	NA	TGTGCCAGCAGCTTAGGGCTGACTAGGGGTGGGGAGCTGTTTTTT	CASSLGLTRGGELFF
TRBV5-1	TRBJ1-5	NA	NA	TGCGCCAGCAGCTTGGGGGCGGAGGGTCAGCCTCAGCATTTT	CASSLGAEGQPQHF
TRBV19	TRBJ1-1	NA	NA	TGTGCCAGTAGCCTCGTGGTGGCCGACACTGAAGCTTTCTTT	CASSLVVADTEAFF
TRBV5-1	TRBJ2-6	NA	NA	TGCGCCAGCAGCCCGGATGGGGCCGAGGCCAACGTCCTGACTTTC	CASSPDGAEANVLTF
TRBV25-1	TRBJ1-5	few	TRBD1	TGTGCCAGCAGTGATTGGACAGGGGGGAATCAGCCCCAGCATTTT	CASSDWTGGNQPQHF
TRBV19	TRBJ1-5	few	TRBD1	TGTGCCAGTAATCGACAGGGTAATCAGCCCCAGCATTTT	CASNRQGNQPQHF
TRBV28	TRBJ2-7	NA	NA	NA	CASSLRGAWGVGAF
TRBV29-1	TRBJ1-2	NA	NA	TGCAGCGTTGAAGGATTGAGGTTAAATGGCTACACCTTC	CSVEGLRLNGYTF
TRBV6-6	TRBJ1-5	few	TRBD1	TGTGCCAGCAGTCGACAGGGACCAAACAATCAGCCCCAGCATTTT	CASSRQGPNNQPQHF
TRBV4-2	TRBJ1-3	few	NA	TGTGCCAGCAGCCAAGACCCAGCAGGGGCTGTCAACACCATATATTTT	CASSQDPAGAVNTIYF
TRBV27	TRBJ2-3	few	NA	TGTGCCAGCAGTTTATGGAGCTCTAGCACAGATACGCAGTATTTT	CASSLWSSSTDTQYF
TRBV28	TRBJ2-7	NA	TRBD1	TGTGCCAGCACCTTACAGGGGGTTAGGTCCTACGAGCAGTACTTC	CASTLQGVRSYEQYF
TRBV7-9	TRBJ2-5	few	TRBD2	TGTGCCAGCAGCTTAGCGCGTCTTGTAGCGGGAGGTTTGGAGACCCAGTACTTC	CASSLARLVAGGLETQYF
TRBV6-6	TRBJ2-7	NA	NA	TGTGCCAGCAGTTACGGGCTCCAATACGAGCAGTACTTC	CASSYGLQYEQYF
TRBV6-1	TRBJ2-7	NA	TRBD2	TGTGCCAGCGGGGTGAGCGGGAGGGCGAACGAGCAGTACTTC	CASGVSGRANEQYF
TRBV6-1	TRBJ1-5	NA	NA	TGTGCCAGCAGTGCTGCAGGGGAAGCCAATCAGCCCCAGCATTTT	CASSAAGEANQPQHF
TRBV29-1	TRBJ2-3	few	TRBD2	TGCAGCGTTGATCCTAGCGGGTTCACAGATACGCAGTATTTT	CSVDPSGFTDTQYF